These 13 T cell receptor beta chains share one sample of origin, sequenced in a study of blood T cells in healthy people across ages (dated by TCRdb to the mid-2010s). Libraries were constructed by 5' RACE. These reads were obtained on an Illumina HiSeq 2500. A second roughly 7 to 12 cycle PCR used a sample-barcoded 5' primer and a J-beta primer mix. TCRdb redid the processing of the public reads, applying fastp at Q25 and MiXCR, and retained in-frame beta chains. Each entry merges the rows of one CDR3 protein and shows their most common DNA and genes. This sample holds roughly 2 million distinct CDR3 sequences; approximately 50% were observed only once. Roughly 2% of the sample is taken by the ten largest. The sequenced sample was blood. These receptors all come from a woman between 40 and 50 years old in good health.

This clonotype was observed a few times. The genes are TRBV29-1 and TRBJ2-3; D might be TRBD1 or TRBD2, each matching 5 bases. Between the trimmed V and J ends, which lost 5 bases and 2 bases, there was a span of 17 bases. The CDR3 is made up of 15 amino acids. CDR1 and CDR2 from the germline V gene are SQVTM and ANQGSEA. This chain's CDR3 is CSVLGWGKSTDTQYF. The CDR3 DNA sequence: TGCAGCGTTCTGGGGTGGGGGAAATCCACAGATACGCAGTATTTT.

The chain employs TRBV6-5 and TRBJ2-5; D not resolved. This CDR3 spans 15 amino acids. Germline V gene data show CDR1 as MNHEY and CDR2 as SVGAGI. V gave up 3 bases and J gave up 2 bases, with 13 bases separating them. The CDR3, as DNA: TGTGCCAGCAGTTATGGCCGTTGGCAGCAAGAGACCCAGTACTTC. It specifies CASSYGRWQQETQYF.

This clonotype was observed a handful of times. The chain joins TRBV3-1 to TRBJ2-6; 9 bases agree with TRBD1. The length of the CDR3 is 19 residues. V lost 0 bases to trimming and J lost 4 bases; unmatched junction nucleotides: 10. CDR1 and CDR2 from the germline V gene are LGHDT and YNNKEL (reference sequence). CDR3 DNA: TGTGCCAGCAGCCAAGATCGTTGGGACAGGGACTTCGGGGCCAACGTCCTGACTTTC. It translates to CASSQDRWDRDFGANVLTF.

The genes are TRBV4-1 and TRBJ2-2; D tentatively fits TRBD1 or TRBD2 (5 bases each). Germline CDR1 and CDR2: MGHRA and YSYEKL. The V and J ends lost 8 bases and 1 base respectively, with 14 bases between them. This CDR3 spans 15 amino acids. The CDR3 DNA is TGCGCCAGCGGTCGGCAGGGACGGAACACCGGGGAGCTGTTTTTT. Translating gives CASGRQGRNTGELFF.

The sample holds a few counts of this clonotype. The chain combines TRBV7-2 with TRBJ1-2; weak D call: TRBD1 (6 bases). Germline values: CDR1 SGHTA, CDR2 FQGNSA. This CDR3 comprises 14 residues. V lost 1 base and J lost 7, with 13 bases in between. The CDR3 DNA sequence: TGTGCCAGCAGCTTAGGGCTGGGGGCTACTGGCTACACCTTC. As protein: CASSLGLGATGYTF.

This clonotype was picked up one time. V and J are TRBV6-2 or TRBV6-3 and TRBJ2-2; D may match TRBD1 or TRBD2 (5 bases each). Trimming cost V 4 bases and J 3 bases, with 12 bases left between them. Germline-derived CDR1 and CDR2 are MNHEY and SVGEGT. This CDR3 has 15 residues. CDR3 sequence reads: CASSSRDLYTGELFF. In nucleotides, the CDR3 is TGTGCCAGCAGTTCCCGGGACCTCTACACCGGGGAGCTGTTTTTT.

The gene calls are TRBV7-9 and TRBJ1-5; D possibly corresponds to TRBD1 (5 bases). Germline V lookup: CDR1 SEHNR, CDR2 FQNEAQ (reference sequence). V lost 4 bases and J lost 6, with 10 bases in between. CDR3 length: 13 amino acids. The CDR3 reads CASSSRQFQPQHF. CDR3 bases: TGTGCCAGCAGCTCACGACAGTTTCAGCCCCAGCATTTT. The variable domain in full, with the rest retrieved from reference TRBV7-9 and TRBJ1-5, is DTGVSQNPRHKITKRGQNVTFRCDPISEHNRLYWYRQTLGQGPEFLTYFQNEAQLEKSRLLSDRFSAERPKGSFSTLEIQRTEQGDSAMYLCASSSRQFQPQHFGDGTRLSIL.

The genes are TRBV28 and TRBJ1-3, with 9 bases fitting TRBD1. Germline V gives CDR1 MDHEN, CDR2 SYDVKM. This CDR3 has 16 amino acids. V lost 6 bases to trimming and J lost 1 base; unmatched junction nucleotides: 7. Here the CDR3 reads CASREPGTGSGNTIYF. In nucleotides, the CDR3 is TGTGCCAGCAGGGAACCCGGGACAGGGTCTGGAAACACCATATATTTT.

V and J are TRBV24-1 and TRBJ2-6, with 7 bases aligning to TRBD1. V shed 6 bases and J 1 base; nucleotides not matched to a gene: 8. The CDR3 covers 17 residues. CDR1 is KGHDR and CDR2 is SFDVKD in the germline V gene. The CDR3 reads CATSPGQPFSGANVLTF. Written as DNA, the CDR3 is TGTGCCACCAGTCCGGGACAGCCTTTTTCTGGGGCCAACGTCCTGACTTTC.

This clonotype showed up just a few times. The CDR3 DNA reads TGCAGTGCCAAACACGCGCCCGCGGGGCATGAGCAGTTCTTC. Translation: CSAKHAPAGHEQFF. This chain connects TRBV20-1 to TRBJ2-1, with D maybe TRBD2 (6 bases). CDR1 is DFQATT, CDR2 SNEGSKA, per germline (reference sequence). V lost 6 bases and J 8 bases, leaving 20 bases between the germline ends. The CDR3 totals 14 residues.

The chain employs TRBV10-3 and TRBJ1-2; D gene ambiguous. Per germline, CDR1 ENHRY and CDR2 SYGVKD. Trimming pared 11 bases from V and 0 bases from J, leaving 13 bases between. CDR3 length: 13 residues. For the CDR3, the DNA is TGTGCCTCATCACAGAACCCTAACTATGGCTACACCTTC. As protein: CASSQNPNYGYTF.

The CDR3 loop reads CASSIGTGEFHEQYF. The CDR3 region has the DNA TGTGCCAGTAGTATAGGAACAGGGGAATTCCACGAGCAGTACTTC. The chain carries TRBV19 and TRBJ2-7, with 7 bases lining up with TRBD1. Germline loops: CDR1 LNHDA, CDR2 SQIVND (reference sequence). After removal of 1 base from V and 5 bases from J, the junction contained 8 bases not matched to a gene. This CDR3 has 15 residues.

V usage is TRBV7-2 and J usage is TRBJ2-7; 9 bases match TRBD1. After removal of 5 bases from V and 2 bases from J, the junction contained 4 bases not matched to a gene. CDR3 size: 14 residues. Germline values: CDR1 SGHTA, CDR2 FQGNSA. CDR3 DNA: TGTACCAGCAGCCCGGGACAGGGTCCCTACGAGCAGTACTTC. Protein product: CTSSPGQGPYEQYF.